Here is one TCR beta chain with its context. In the original processing: Amplification of reference gene primers was used by the study to estimate nucleated cell counts. Profiling relied on immunoSEQ multiplex PCR, and the TCRdb table lists in-frame clones only, not all of them. V, J and clone size reflect that table, while D and trimming were determined from the DNA. In the table there are about 200,000 clones, around 82% of which are singletons. This specimen comes from a study of blood T cell repertoires in COVID-19. Looking at the study overall: The analysed material was cDNA or gDNA that came from T cells, B-cell-depleted T cells, or PBMCs.

Individuals drawn from around 25 US areas were roughly 18 to 95 years old. V shed 1 base and J shed 7 bases, with 13 bases lying between them. The length of the CDR3 is 14 residues. Germline-derived CDR1 and CDR2 are GTSNPN and SVGIG (reference sequence). Sequencing was done on a sample of PBMCs or T cells enriched from blood (not recorded which). The rearrangement links TRBV30 to TRBJ1-4; D is perhaps TRBD1 (6 bases). This TCR was sampled from a woman aged 40 to 50 with acute COVID-19. The CDR3 DNA follows: TGTGCCTGGAGTGCTAGATCCAGGGGTGAAAAACTGTTTTTT. Its translation is CAWSARSRGEKLFF.